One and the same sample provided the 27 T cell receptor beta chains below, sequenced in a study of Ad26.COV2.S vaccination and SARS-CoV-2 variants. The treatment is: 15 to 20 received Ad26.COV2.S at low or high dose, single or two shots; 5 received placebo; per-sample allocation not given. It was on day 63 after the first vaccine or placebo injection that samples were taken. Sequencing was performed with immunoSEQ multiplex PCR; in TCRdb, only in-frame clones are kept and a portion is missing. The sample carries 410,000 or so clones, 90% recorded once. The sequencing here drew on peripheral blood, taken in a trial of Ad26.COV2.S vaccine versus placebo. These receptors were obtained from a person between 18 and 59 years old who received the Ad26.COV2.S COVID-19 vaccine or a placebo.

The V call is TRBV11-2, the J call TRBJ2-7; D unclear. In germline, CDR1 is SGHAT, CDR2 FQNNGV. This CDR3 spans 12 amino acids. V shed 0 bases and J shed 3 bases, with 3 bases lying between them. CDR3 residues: CASSLESYEQYF. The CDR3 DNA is TGTGCCAGCAGCTTAGAGAGCTACGAGCAGTACTTC.

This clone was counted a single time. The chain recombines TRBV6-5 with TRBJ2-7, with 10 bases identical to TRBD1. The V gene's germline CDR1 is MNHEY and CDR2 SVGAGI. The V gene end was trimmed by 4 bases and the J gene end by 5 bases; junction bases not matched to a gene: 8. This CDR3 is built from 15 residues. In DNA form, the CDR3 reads TGTGCCAGCAGTTCCATTCGGGACAGGGGAAACGAGCAGTACTTC. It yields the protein CASSSIRDRGNEQYF.

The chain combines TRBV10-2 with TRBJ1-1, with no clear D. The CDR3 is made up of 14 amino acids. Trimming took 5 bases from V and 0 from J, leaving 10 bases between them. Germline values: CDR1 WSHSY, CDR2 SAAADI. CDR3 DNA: TGCGCCAGCAGTAGGACGGCTTTGAACACTGAAGCTTTCTTT. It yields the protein CASSRTALNTEAFF.

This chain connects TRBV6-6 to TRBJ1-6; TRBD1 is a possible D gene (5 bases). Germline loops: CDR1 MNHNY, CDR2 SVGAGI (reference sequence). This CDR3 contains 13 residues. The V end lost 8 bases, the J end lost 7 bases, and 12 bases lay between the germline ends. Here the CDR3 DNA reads TGTGCCAGCGTCACGGGACTCAATTCACCCCTCCACTTT. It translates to CASVTGLNSPLHF.

The CDR3 nucleotides are TGTGCCAGCTCGCAGACAGGGGTTAATGAGCAGTTCTTC. Protein: CASSQTGVNEQFF. The rearrangement uses TRBV2 and TRBJ2-1, with 8 bases matching TRBD1. The CDR3 is made up of 13 amino acids. The germline V gene encodes CDR1 SNHLY and CDR2 FYNNEI. The V gene end was trimmed by 8 bases and the J gene end by 7 bases; junction bases not matched to a gene: 7.

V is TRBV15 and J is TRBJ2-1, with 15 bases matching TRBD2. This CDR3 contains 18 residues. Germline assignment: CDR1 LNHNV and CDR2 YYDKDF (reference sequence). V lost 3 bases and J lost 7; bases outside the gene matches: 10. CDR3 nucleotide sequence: TGTGCCACCAGCAGGCCGGGACTAGCGGGAGGTCGGTTTAATGAGCAGTTCTTC. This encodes CATSRPGLAGGRFNEQFF.

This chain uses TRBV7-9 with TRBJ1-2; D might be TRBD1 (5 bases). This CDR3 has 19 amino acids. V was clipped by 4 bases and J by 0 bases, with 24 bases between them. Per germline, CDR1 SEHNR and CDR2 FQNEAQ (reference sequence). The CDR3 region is CASSSLIISIGGANYGYTF. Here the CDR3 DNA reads TGTGCCAGCAGCTCCCTTATAATATCGATTGGGGGGGCTAACTATGGCTACACCTTC.

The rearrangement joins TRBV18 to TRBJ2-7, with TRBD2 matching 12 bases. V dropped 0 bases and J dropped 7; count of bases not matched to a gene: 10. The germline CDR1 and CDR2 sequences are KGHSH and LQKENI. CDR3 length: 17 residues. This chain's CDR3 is CASSPPVASGRAREQYF. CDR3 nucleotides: TGTGCCAGCTCACCACCGGTGGCTAGCGGGAGGGCACGGGAGCAGTACTTC.

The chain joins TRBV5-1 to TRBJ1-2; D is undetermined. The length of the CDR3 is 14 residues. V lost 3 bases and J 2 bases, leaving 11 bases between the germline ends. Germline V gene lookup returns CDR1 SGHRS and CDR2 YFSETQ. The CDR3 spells CASSSEGLNYGYTF. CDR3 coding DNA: TGCGCCAGCAGCTCTGAAGGGCTAAACTATGGCTACACCTTC. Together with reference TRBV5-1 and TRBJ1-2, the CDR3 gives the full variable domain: KAGVTQTPRYLIKTRGQQVTLSCSPISGHRSVSWYQQTPGQGLQFLFEYFSETQRNKGNFPGRFSGRQFSNSRSEMNVSTLELGDSALYLCASSSEGLNYGYTFGSGTRLTVV.

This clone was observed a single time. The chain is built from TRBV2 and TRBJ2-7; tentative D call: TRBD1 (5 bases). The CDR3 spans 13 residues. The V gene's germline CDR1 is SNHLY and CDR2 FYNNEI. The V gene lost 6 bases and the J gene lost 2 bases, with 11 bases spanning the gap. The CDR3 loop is CASSLTVTYEQYF. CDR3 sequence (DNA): TGTGCCAGCAGCTTGACAGTTACCTACGAGCAGTACTTC.

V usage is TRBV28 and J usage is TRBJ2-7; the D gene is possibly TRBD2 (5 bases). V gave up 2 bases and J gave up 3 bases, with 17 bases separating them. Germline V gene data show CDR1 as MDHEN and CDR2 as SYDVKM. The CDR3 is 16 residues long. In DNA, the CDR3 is TGTGCCAGCAGTTTACACCCGCGAAGGACTTACTACGAGCAGTACTTC. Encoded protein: CASSLHPRRTYYEQYF.

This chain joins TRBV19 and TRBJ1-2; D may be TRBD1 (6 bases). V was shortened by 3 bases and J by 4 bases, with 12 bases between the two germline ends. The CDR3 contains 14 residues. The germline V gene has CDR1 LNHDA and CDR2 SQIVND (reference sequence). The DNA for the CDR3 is TGTGCCAGTAGTATCCCCAACAGGGCCTATGGCTACACCTTC. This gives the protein CASSIPNRAYGYTF. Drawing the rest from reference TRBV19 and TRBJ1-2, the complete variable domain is DGGITQSPKYLFRKEGQNVTLSCEQNLNHDAMYWYRQDPGQGLRLIYYSQIVNDFQKGDIAEGYSVSREKKESFPLTVTSAQKNPTAFYLCASSIPNRAYGYTFGSGTRLTVV.

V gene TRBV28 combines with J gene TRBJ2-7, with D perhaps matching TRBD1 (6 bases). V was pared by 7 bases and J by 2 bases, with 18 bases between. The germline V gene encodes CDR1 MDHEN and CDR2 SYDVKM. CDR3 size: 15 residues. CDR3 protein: CASTSRQGHPYEQYF. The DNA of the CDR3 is TGTGCCAGCACATCCCGGCAGGGGCATCCCTACGAGCAGTACTTC. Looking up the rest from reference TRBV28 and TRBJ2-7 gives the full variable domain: DVKVTQSSRYLVKRTGEKVFLECVQDMDHENMFWYRQDPGLGLRLIYFSYDVKMKEKGDIPEGYSVSREKKERFSLILESASTNQTSMYLCASTSRQGHPYEQYFGPGTRLTVT.

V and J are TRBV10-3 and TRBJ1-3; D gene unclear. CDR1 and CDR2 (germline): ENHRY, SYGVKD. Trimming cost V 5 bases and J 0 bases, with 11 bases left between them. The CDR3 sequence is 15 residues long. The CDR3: CAISNTGTSGNTIYF. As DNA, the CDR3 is TGTGCCATCAGTAACACGGGAACCTCTGGAAACACCATATATTTT.

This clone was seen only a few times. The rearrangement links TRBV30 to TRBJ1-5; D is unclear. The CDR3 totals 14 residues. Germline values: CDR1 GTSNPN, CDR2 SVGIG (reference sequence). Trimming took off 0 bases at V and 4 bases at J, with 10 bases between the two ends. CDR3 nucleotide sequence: TGTGCCTGGAGTGTCGGGAGGAAGAATCAGCCCCAGCATTTT. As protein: CAWSVGRKNQPQHF. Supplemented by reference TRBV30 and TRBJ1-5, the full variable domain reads SQTIHQWPATLVQPVGSPLSLECTVEGTSNPNLYWYRQAAGRGLQLLFYSVGIGQISSEVPQNLSASRPQDRQFILSSKKLLLSDSGFYLCAWSVGRKNQPQHFGDGTRLSIL.

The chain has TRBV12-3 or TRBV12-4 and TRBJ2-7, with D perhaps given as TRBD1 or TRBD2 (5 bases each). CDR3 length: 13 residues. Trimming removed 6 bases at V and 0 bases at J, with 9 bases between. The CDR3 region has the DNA TGTGCCAGCAGCCGGGACGCCTCCTACGAGCAGTACTTC. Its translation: CASSRDASYEQYF.

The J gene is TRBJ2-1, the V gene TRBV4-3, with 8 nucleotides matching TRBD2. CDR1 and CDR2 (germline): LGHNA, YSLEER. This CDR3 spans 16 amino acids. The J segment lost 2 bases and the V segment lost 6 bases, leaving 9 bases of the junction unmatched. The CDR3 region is CASSHQAGAAYNEQFF. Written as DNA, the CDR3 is TGCGCCAGCAGTCATCAAGCGGGAGCCGCCTACAATGAGCAGTTCTTC.

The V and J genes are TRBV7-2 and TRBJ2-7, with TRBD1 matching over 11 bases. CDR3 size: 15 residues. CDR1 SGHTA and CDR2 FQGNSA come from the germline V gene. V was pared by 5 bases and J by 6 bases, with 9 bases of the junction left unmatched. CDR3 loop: CASSLGGTGGPEQYF. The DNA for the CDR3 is TGTGCCAGCAGCCTAGGTGGGACAGGGGGTCCCGAGCAGTACTTC. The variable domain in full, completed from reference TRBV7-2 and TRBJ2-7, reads GAGVSQSPSNKVTEKGKDVELRCDPISGHTALYWYRQSLGQGLEFLIYFQGNSAPDKSGLPSDRFSAERTGGSVSTLTIQRTQQEDSAVYLCASSLGGTGGPEQYFGPGTRLTVT.

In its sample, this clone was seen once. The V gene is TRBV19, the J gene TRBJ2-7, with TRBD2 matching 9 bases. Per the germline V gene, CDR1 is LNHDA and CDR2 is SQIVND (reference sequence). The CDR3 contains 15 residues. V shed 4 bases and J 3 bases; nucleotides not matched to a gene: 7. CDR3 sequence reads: CASSSRLAGYYEQYF. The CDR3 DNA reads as TGTGCCAGTAGTAGTCGTCTAGCGGGATACTACGAGCAGTACTTC.

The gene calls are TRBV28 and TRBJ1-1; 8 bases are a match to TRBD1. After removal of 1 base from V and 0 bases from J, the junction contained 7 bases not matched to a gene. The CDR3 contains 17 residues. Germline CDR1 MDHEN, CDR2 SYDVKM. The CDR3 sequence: CASSLFTGGGMNTEAFF. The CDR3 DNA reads TGTGCCAGCAGTTTATTTACAGGGGGAGGTATGAACACTGAAGCTTTCTTT.

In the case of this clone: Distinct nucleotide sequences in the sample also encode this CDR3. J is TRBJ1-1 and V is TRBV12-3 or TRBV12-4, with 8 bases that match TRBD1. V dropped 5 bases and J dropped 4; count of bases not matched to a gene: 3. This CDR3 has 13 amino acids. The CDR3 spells CASSPGTGTEAFF. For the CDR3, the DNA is TGTGCCAGCAGTCCCGGGACAGGCACTGAAGCTTTCTTT.

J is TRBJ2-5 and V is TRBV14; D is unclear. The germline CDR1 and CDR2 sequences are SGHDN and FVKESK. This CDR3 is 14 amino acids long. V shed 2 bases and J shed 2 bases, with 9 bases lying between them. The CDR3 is CASSQLELQETQYF. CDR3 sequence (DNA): TGTGCCAGCAGCCAATTGGAGCTACAAGAGACCCAGTACTTC.

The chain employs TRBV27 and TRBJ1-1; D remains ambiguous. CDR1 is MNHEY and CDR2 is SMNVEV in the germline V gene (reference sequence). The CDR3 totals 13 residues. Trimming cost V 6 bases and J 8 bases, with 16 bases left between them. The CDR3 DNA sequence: TGTGCCAGCAGGGAAAGCGGGGTTCAAGAAGCTTTCTTT. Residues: CASRESGVQEAFF.

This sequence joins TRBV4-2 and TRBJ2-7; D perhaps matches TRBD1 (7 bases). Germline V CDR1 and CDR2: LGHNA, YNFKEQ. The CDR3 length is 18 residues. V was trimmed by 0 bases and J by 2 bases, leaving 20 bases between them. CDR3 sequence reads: CASSQDASEGGLAYEQYF. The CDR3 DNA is TGTGCCAGCAGCCAAGACGCTAGCGAAGGGGGCCTGGCCTACGAGCAGTACTTC.

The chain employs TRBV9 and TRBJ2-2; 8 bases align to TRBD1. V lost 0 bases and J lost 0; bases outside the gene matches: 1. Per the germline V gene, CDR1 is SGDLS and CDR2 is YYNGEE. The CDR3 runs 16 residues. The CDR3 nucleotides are TGTGCCAGCAGCGTAGGACAGGGGACGAACACCGGGGAGCTGTTTTTT. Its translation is CASSVGQGTNTGELFF.

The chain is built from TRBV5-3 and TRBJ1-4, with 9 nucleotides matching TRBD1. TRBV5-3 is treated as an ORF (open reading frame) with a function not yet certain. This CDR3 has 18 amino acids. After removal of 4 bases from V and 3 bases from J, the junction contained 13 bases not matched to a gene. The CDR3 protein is CARSGDRGTVLANEKLFF. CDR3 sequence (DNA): TGTGCCAGAAGCGGTGACAGGGGGACAGTCCTGGCTAATGAAAAACTGTTTTTT.

For the CDR3, the DNA is TGTGCCAGCAGGGATAGCAATCAGCCCCAGCATTTT. Encoded protein: CASRDSNQPQHF. This sequence joins TRBV6-5 and TRBJ1-5, with unresolved D. Germline V gene sequence: CDR1 MNHEY, CDR2 SVGAGI. Trimming shortened V by 6 bases and J by 0 bases, and 3 bases separated the two germline ends. The CDR3 length is 12 residues.